One sample yielded the 27 T cell receptor beta chains listed below, sequenced in a study of blood T cell repertoires in COVID-19 (dated by TCRdb to between 2020 and 2021). The receptor library was made with the immunoSEQ multiplex PCR assay. The table was pulled from immuneACCESS by TCRdb, which kept in-frame rearrangements only. Such tables lose some clones; where checked, under half of the loss comes from unresolved V genes, and the rest has no known cause. For this sample there are 230,000 or so clones; about 85% appear just once. Roughly 2.6% of the sample is in the top ten clones. Sequenced material: PBMCs or T cells enriched from blood (not recorded which). The receptors originated from a young woman who had recovered from COVID-19.

This chain links TRBV19 with TRBJ1-5, with D tentatively TRBD1 (6 bases). From germline, CDR1 is LNHDA and CDR2 SQIVND (reference sequence). Deletions cut 5 bases from V and 2 bases from J, with 13 bases between. This CDR3 contains 15 residues. The CDR3 is CASSPQDSGNQPQHF. The DNA of the CDR3 is TGTGCCAGTAGTCCCCAGGACAGCGGCAATCAGCCCCAGCATTTT. Filled out from reference TRBV19 and TRBJ1-5, the complete variable domain reads DGGITQSPKYLFRKEGQNVTLSCEQNLNHDAMYWYRQDPGQGLRLIYYSQIVNDFQKGDIAEGYSVSREKKESFPLTVTSAQKNPTAFYLCASSPQDSGNQPQHFGDGTRLSIL.

The gene calls are TRBV6-2 or TRBV6-3 and TRBJ1-5, with a tentative D call TRBD1 (5 bases). CDR3 length: 16 residues. Between the trimmed V and J ends, which lost 2 bases and 5 bases, there was a span of 16 bases. CDR1 MNHEY and CDR2 SVGEGT come from the germline V gene. CDR3 nucleotides: TGTGCCAGCAGTTACGTGCTGGGGCCAGGAGATCAGCCCCAGCATTTT. This gives the protein CASSYVLGPGDQPQHF.

This sequence joins TRBV27 and TRBJ1-6; TRBD1 might be the D (5 bases). The V and J ends lost 4 bases and 4 bases respectively, with 11 bases between them. There are 15 residues in the CDR3. Germline lookup yields CDR1 MNHEY and CDR2 SMNVEV (reference sequence). Written as DNA, the CDR3 is TGTGCCAGCAGTTCCTACGACAGTTATAATTCACCCCTCCACTTT. Translated: CASSSYDSYNSPLHF.

The gene calls are TRBV29-1 and TRBJ1-1, with 7 bases lining up with TRBD1. Germline values: CDR1 SQVTM, CDR2 ANQGSEA. The J segment lost 5 bases and the V segment lost 7 bases, leaving 13 bases of the junction unmatched. There are 14 residues in the CDR3. In DNA, the CDR3 is TGCAGCGCCTCTGACCGACAGGGAGAAACTGAAGCTTTCTTT. Amino acid sequence: CSASDRQGETEAFF.

The chain uses TRBV4-2 and TRBJ1-1; the match to TRBD1 covers 10 bases. The CDR3 is made up of 17 amino acids. With 2 bases clipped from V and 2 bases from J, the junction kept 8 bases outside the gene matches. Germline assignment: CDR1 LGHNA and CDR2 YNFKEQ. The CDR3 is CASSQKTGTGVNTEAFF. In nucleotides, the CDR3 is TGTGCCAGCAGCCAAAAAACCGGGACAGGGGTAAACACTGAAGCTTTCTTT.

The chain employs TRBV10-1 and TRBJ2-7; 12 bases map to TRBD1. The CDR3 totals 17 residues. Unmatched junction bases numbered 12, after V lost 6 bases and J lost 3 bases. Per germline, CDR1 WNHNN and CDR2 SYGVQD (reference sequence). The DNA of the CDR3 is TGCGCCAGCAGGGGGGACAGGGGGCGATCAAATGGCTACGAGCAGTACTTC. Its protein product is CASRGDRGRSNGYEQYF.

The genes are TRBV6-5 and TRBJ2-3; D not certain. Germline CDR1 and CDR2: MNHEY and SVGAGI. V dropped 5 bases and J dropped 0 bases, with 3 bases sitting between them. The CDR3 contains 12 residues. The CDR3 sequence: CASSQSTDTQYF. CDR3 coding DNA: TGTGCCAGCAGTCAAAGCACAGATACGCAGTATTTT.

The table lists this clone with a few counts. The chain links TRBV4-3 to TRBJ2-6, with a tentative D call TRBD1 (5 bases). Trimming stripped 0 bases from V and 0 bases from J, with 6 bases between. The CDR3 has 16 amino acids. Germline assignment: CDR1 LGHNA and CDR2 YSLEER. The chain's CDR3 is CASSQDQGSGANVLTF. The CDR3 nucleotides read TGCGCCAGCAGCCAAGATCAGGGCTCTGGGGCCAACGTCCTGACTTTC.

The J gene is TRBJ2-3, the V gene TRBV14; 10 positions agree with TRBD1. The CDR3 is 16 residues long. V shed 3 bases and J 4 bases; nucleotides not matched to a gene: 7. The germline V gene has CDR1 SGHDN and CDR2 FVKESK. The CDR3 nucleotides are TGTGCCAGCAGCCAGATCGGACAGGGGGTATCAGATACGCAGTATTTT. Its protein product is CASSQIGQGVSDTQYF. Together with reference TRBV14 and TRBJ2-3, the CDR3 gives the full variable domain: EAGVTQFPSHSVIEKGQTVTLRCDPISGHDNLYWYRRVMGKEIKFLLHFVKESKQDESGMPNNRFLAERTGGTYSTLKVQPAELEDSGVYFCASSQIGQGVSDTQYFGPGTRLTVL.

The count of this clone is one. This sequence joins TRBV5-5 and TRBJ1-4; D gene ambiguous. Germline V gene data show CDR1 as SGHKS and CDR2 as YYEKEE (reference sequence). This CDR3 spans 14 amino acids. Between the trimmed V and J ends, which lost 5 bases and 6 bases, there was a span of 14 bases. CDR3 DNA: TGTGCCAGCAGTTATCGAGGTAGTTATGAAAAACTGTTTTTT. Protein: CASSYRGSYEKLFF.

V and J are TRBV4-1 and TRBJ2-5; 7 bases agree with TRBD2. In germline, CDR1 is MGHRA, CDR2 YSYEKL. The CDR3 runs to 18 residues. The J segment lost 2 bases and the V segment lost 0 bases, leaving 12 bases of the junction unmatched. The CDR3 bases are TGCGCCAGCAGCCAAGATCCGACGGGGGGAGTGGAACAAGAGACCCAGTACTTC. This translates into CASSQDPTGGVEQETQYF.

The rearrangement uses TRBV7-9 and TRBJ1-3; D gene uncertain. The CDR3 runs to 16 residues. Looked up from germline, CDR1 is SEHNR and CDR2 is FQNEAQ (reference sequence). V gave up 5 bases and J gave up 0 bases, with 14 bases separating them. Here the CDR3 reads CASSVSPGDSGNTIYF. The CDR3 DNA reads TGTGCCAGCAGCGTTAGCCCCGGGGACTCTGGAAACACCATATATTTT. The variable domain in full, with the rest retrieved from reference TRBV7-9 and TRBJ1-3, is DTGVSQNPRHKITKRGQNVTFRCDPISEHNRLYWYRQTLGQGPEFLTYFQNEAQLEKSRLLSDRFSAERPKGSFSTLEIQRTEQGDSAMYLCASSVSPGDSGNTIYFGEGSWLTVV.

The chain joins TRBV7-2 to TRBJ2-3; 15 nucleotides line up with TRBD2. V lost 1 base and J lost 6; bases outside the gene matches: 5. The germline CDR1 and CDR2 sequences are SGHTA and FQGNSA. The CDR3 is 17 amino acids. In DNA form, the CDR3 reads TGTGCCAGCAGCTTAGTAGGACTAGCGGGGGGGCCGGATACGCAGTATTTT. As protein: CASSLVGLAGGPDTQYF.

The V gene is TRBV7-9, the J gene TRBJ1-6; 9 bases map to TRBD1. The trim removed 2 bases at V and 8 bases at J, leaving 13 bases unmatched. Germline V gene data show CDR1 as SEHNR and CDR2 as FQNEAQ (reference sequence). The CDR3 totals 18 residues. The CDR3 is CASSLRSTGTGPHSPLHF. CDR3 DNA sequence: TGTGCCAGCAGCTTACGTTCGACGGGGACAGGGCCCCATTCACCCCTCCACTTT.

The rearrangement uses TRBV6-5 and TRBJ2-5; 13 positions agree with TRBD2. The trim removed 6 bases at V and 4 bases at J, leaving 2 bases unmatched. Looked up from germline, CDR1 is MNHEY and CDR2 is SVGAGI. The CDR3 runs to 14 residues. In DNA, the CDR3 is TGTGCCAGCAGGAGGACTAGCGGGGGAGAGACCCAGTACTTC. Translating it yields CASRRTSGGETQYF.

With respect to this clone: The same CDR3 arises from other DNA sequences in this sample as well. The chain joins TRBV2 to TRBJ1-1; the match to TRBD1 covers 10 bases. With V trimmed by 3 bases and J by 2 bases, 3 bases remained unmatched. Per germline, CDR1 SNHLY and CDR2 FYNNEI. CDR3 length: 15 residues. CDR3 region: CASSDWDRGNTEAFF. Here the CDR3 DNA reads TGTGCCAGCAGTGATTGGGACAGGGGAAACACTGAAGCTTTCTTT.

This clone was detected only once. This chain connects TRBV5-1 to TRBJ2-3; 10 bases agree with TRBD2. J was trimmed by 2 bases and V by 7 bases; bases with no gene match: 13. The CDR3 extends over 17 amino acids. CDR1 is SGHRS and CDR2 is YFSETQ in the germline V gene. CDR3 bases: TGCGCCAGCTGGTGGGCTAGCGGGGGAGGTAACACAGATACGCAGTATTTT. Translation: CASWWASGGGNTDTQYF.

This clone was observed a handful of times. This chain uses TRBV6-6 with TRBJ1-5, with 7 bases aligning to TRBD1. From germline, CDR1 is MNHNY and CDR2 SVGAGI (reference sequence). V shed 5 bases, J shed 7 bases, and the junction held 20 bases outside the gene matches. The CDR3 consists of 18 residues. CDR3 sequence: CASSQTGRRASFRQPQHF. CDR3 nucleotides: TGTGCCAGCAGTCAGACAGGGCGACGAGCGTCTTTTAGACAGCCCCAGCATTTT.

This chain connects TRBV4-3 to TRBJ1-2; 8 bases agree with TRBD1. Per the germline V gene, CDR1 is LGHNA and CDR2 is YSLEER. This CDR3 comprises 13 residues. V gave up 4 bases and J gave up 7 bases; unmatched junction bases: 5. This CDR3 is CASSLQGAIGYTF. Written as DNA, the CDR3 is TGCGCCAGCAGCCTCCAGGGGGCGATTGGCTACACCTTC.

The gene calls are TRBV4-2 and TRBJ2-7, with a tentative D call TRBD1 (5 bases). The CDR3 is 15 amino acids. The germline CDR1 and CDR2 sequences are LGHNA and YNFKEQ. The V and J ends lost 4 bases and 2 bases respectively, with 15 bases between them. This chain's CDR3 is CASSLEPTAAYEQYF. The CDR3 DNA follows: TGTGCCAGCAGCCTCGAACCGACAGCAGCCTACGAGCAGTACTTC.

The chain has TRBV6-5 and TRBJ2-2, with D tentatively TRBD1 (6 bases). The CDR3 contains 16 residues. Germline assignment: CDR1 MNHEY and CDR2 SVGAGI. V gave up 2 bases and J gave up 0 bases, with 10 bases separating them. The CDR3 region is CASSYLHRANTGELFF. The CDR3 DNA sequence: TGTGCCAGCAGTTACCTTCACAGGGCGAACACCGGGGAGCTGTTTTTT.

This rearrangement joins TRBV6-6 to TRBJ2-5; 9 bases agree with TRBD2. Trimming at V came to 5 bases and at J to 3 bases, leaving 7 bases not matched to a gene. CDR1 is MNHNY, CDR2 SVGAGI, per germline (reference sequence). The CDR3 extends over 15 amino acids. In DNA, the CDR3 is TGTGCCAGCAGTACAGAGGGACTAGCTGAAGAGACCCAGTACTTC. It specifies CASSTEGLAEETQYF.

The chain uses TRBV9 and TRBJ1-4, with TRBD1 matching 8 bases. This CDR3 is built from 17 residues. Germline CDR1 is SGDLS and CDR2 is YYNGEE. The V segment lost 3 bases and the J segment 2 bases; nucleotides outside the gene matches: 9. The CDR3 DNA reads TGTGCCAGCAGCGAGGGGGTGGCAGGGGGCACTAATGAAAAACTGTTTTTT. It yields the protein CASSEGVAGGTNEKLFF.

V gene TRBV6-5 combines with J gene TRBJ1-2; TRBD1 matches at 9 bases. Germline CDR1 reads MNHEY; CDR2 reads SVGAGI. With V trimmed by 6 bases and J by 5 bases, 4 bases remained unmatched. This CDR3 is 13 amino acids long. CDR3: CASRPTGGYGYTF. CDR3 DNA sequence: TGTGCCAGCAGGCCGACAGGGGGGTATGGCTACACCTTC.

CDR3 loop: CASSSGTGVTDTQYF. For the CDR3, the DNA is TGCGCCAGCAGCTCCGGGACAGGGGTCACAGATACGCAGTATTTT. The chain couples TRBV5-1 to TRBJ2-3; 10 bases line up with TRBD1. CDR1 is SGHRS, CDR2 YFSETQ, per germline. The CDR3 sequence is 15 residues long. V trimming: 3 bases; J trimming: 2 bases; junction bases outside the gene matches: 3.

The chain recombines TRBV7-2 with TRBJ2-7, with 10 bases that match TRBD1. Germline CDR1 SGHTA, CDR2 FQGNSA. This CDR3 has 15 residues. Unmatched junction bases numbered 7, after V lost 3 bases and J lost 5 bases. CDR3 DNA: TGTGCCAGCAGCTTTATGGGACAGGGGTCAAACGAGCAGTACTTC. This encodes CASSFMGQGSNEQYF.

In this sample, this clone turned up once. The chain couples TRBV6-6 to TRBJ2-7; D is ambiguous. Trimming shortened V by 6 bases and J by 2 bases, and 11 bases separated the two germline ends. The CDR3 totals 13 residues. CDR1 is MNHNY, CDR2 SVGAGI, per germline (reference sequence). The CDR3 reads CASSPTPTYEQYF. CDR3 nucleotide sequence: TGTGCCAGCAGCCCTACCCCGACCTACGAGCAGTACTTC.